These 28 T cell receptor beta chains came from one sample sequenced in a study of blood T cell repertoires in COVID-19. Method: immunoSEQ multiplex PCR; TCRdb's copy keeps in-frame clones and lacks some. The sample shows approximately 230,000 clones, roughly 82% of them seen only once. The sequenced sample consisted of peripheral blood. The receptor set was obtained from a woman at least 80 years old with active or convalescent COVID-19.

The chain links TRBV30 to TRBJ2-4; TRBD1 aligns across 8 bases. Germline V gene lookup returns CDR1 GTSNPN and CDR2 SVGIG (reference sequence). This CDR3 comprises 14 residues. The J segment lost 5 bases and the V segment lost 0 bases, leaving 3 bases of the junction unmatched. This CDR3 is CAWSVGRGQNIQYF. The CDR3 DNA is TGTGCCTGGAGTGTAGGCAGGGGGCAAAACATTCAGTACTTC.

The chain links TRBV5-1 to TRBJ2-7, with 7 bases fitting TRBD1. This CDR3 region has 13 residues. Per germline, CDR1 SGHRS and CDR2 YFSETQ. After removal of 4 bases from V and 4 bases from J, the junction contained 5 bases not matched to a gene. The CDR3 is CASSEDRPYEQYF. The CDR3 DNA follows: TGCGCCAGCAGCGAGGACAGGCCATACGAGCAGTACTTC.

Comment on this clone: Other DNA sequences from this sample encode an identical CDR3 as well. The chain links TRBV5-1 to TRBJ2-6; D is perhaps TRBD1 (5 bases). There are 15 residues in the CDR3. Germline V gene lookup returns CDR1 SGHRS and CDR2 YFSETQ. The ends were cut back, 5 bases at V and 4 bases at J, with 13 bases in the middle. The chain's CDR3 is CASSFSTAGANVLTF. In DNA form, the CDR3 reads TGCGCCAGCAGTTTTTCGACAGCCGGGGCCAACGTCCTGACTTTC.

CDR3 protein: CASSLRGDSNQPQHF. CDR3 in DNA: TGCGCCAGCAGCTTGAGGGGTGATAGCAATCAGCCCCAGCATTTT. J is TRBJ1-5 and V is TRBV5-1; D is possibly TRBD1 (5 bases). Trimming left V 1 base short and J 0 bases short, with 8 bases between. The length of the CDR3 is 15 residues. The germline V gene encodes CDR1 SGHRS and CDR2 YFSETQ.

The CDR3 is CASSPTSGIYGYTF. As DNA, the CDR3 is TGTGCCAGCTCACCAACTTCGGGGATCTATGGCTACACCTTC. The V and J genes are TRBV18 and TRBJ1-2; no reliable D call. CDR1 is KGHSH and CDR2 is LQKENI in the germline V gene. Deletions cut 2 bases from V and 4 bases from J, with 11 bases between. The CDR3 runs to 14 residues.

V usage is TRBV18 and J usage is TRBJ2-2, with 9 bases lining up with TRBD1. Germline assignment: CDR1 KGHSH and CDR2 LQKENI. The CDR3 length is 16 residues. Unmatched junction bases numbered 4, after V lost 0 bases and J lost 5 bases. CDR3 DNA sequence: TGTGCCAGCTCACCACCAAACAGGGGGCAAACCGGGGAGCTGTTTTTT. Protein sequence: CASSPPNRGQTGELFF.

Here the CDR3 DNA reads TGTGCCATCAGTGAAAGGACAGATGGGACTGAAGCTTTCTTT. It translates to CAISERTDGTEAFF. The J gene is TRBJ1-1, the V gene TRBV10-3; tentatively, D is TRBD1 (6 bases). CDR1 ENHRY and CDR2 SYGVKD come from the germline V gene. This CDR3 spans 14 amino acids. V was clipped by 3 bases and J by 5 bases, with 13 bases between them.

Comments on this clone: Germline and junction disagree at one end, which may indicate a read error. This sequence joins TRBV20-1 and TRBJ1-6; D unresolved. In germline, CDR1 is DFQATT, CDR2 SNEGSKA (reference sequence). CDR3 size: 11 residues. In nucleotides, the CDR3 is TGCAGTGCTACCGGGTCAGTTTCCCAACTCTTT. Residues: CSATGSVSQLF.

To note about this clone: Other DNA sequences from this sample encode an identical CDR3 as well. V and J are TRBV7-9 and TRBJ2-3; TRBD2 matches at 7 bases. Germline V gene sequence: CDR1 SEHNR, CDR2 FQNEAQ (reference sequence). The CDR3 spans 15 residues. V shed 5 bases, J shed 0 bases, and the junction held 5 bases outside the gene matches. The CDR3 DNA reads TGTGCCAGCAGCCCAAGCGGGATCAGCACAGATACGCAGTATTTT. This sequence encodes CASSPSGISTDTQYF.

The V gene is TRBV6-6, the J gene TRBJ2-2, with D unclear. The ends were cut back, 5 bases at V and 1 base at J, with 8 bases in the middle. CDR3 length equals 14 residues. Germline assignment: CDR1 MNHNY and CDR2 SVGAGI (reference sequence). The chain's CDR3 is CASSARQNTGELFF. The CDR3 DNA follows: TGTGCCAGCAGTGCCCGACAGAACACCGGGGAGCTGTTTTTT.

V gene TRBV28 combines with J gene TRBJ1-4, with 9 nucleotides matching TRBD1. There are 15 residues in the CDR3. Unmatched junction bases numbered 2, after V lost 2 bases and J lost 4 bases. Per germline, CDR1 MDHEN and CDR2 SYDVKM. DNA for the CDR3: TGTGCCAGCAGTTTACCGACAGGGGGTAATGAAAAACTGTTTTTT. Translation: CASSLPTGGNEKLFF.

This clone was recorded a few times. In nucleotides, the CDR3 is TGTGCCAGCAGCCCAAGAGTCACGACCTTTGGCGGGAGGGCGGGGGAGCAGTACTTC. This translates into CASSPRVTTFGGRAGEQYF. The rearrangement joins TRBV4-2 to TRBJ2-7; 9 bases match TRBD2. The CDR3 sequence is 19 residues long. Germline CDR1 reads LGHNA; CDR2 reads YNFKEQ. V shed 4 bases and J 7 bases; nucleotides not matched to a gene: 23.

The chain links TRBV5-1 to TRBJ1-3; D gene uncertain. The germline CDR1 and CDR2 sequences are SGHRS and YFSETQ. Deletions cut 0 bases from V and 0 bases from J, with 7 bases between. The CDR3 sequence is 15 residues long. CDR3 protein: CASSLVPGSGNTIYF. CDR3 coding DNA: TGCGCCAGCAGCTTGGTACCAGGCTCTGGAAACACCATATATTTT.

This clone was counted once. Since a much larger clone is just one base distant, this may be a read error. The chain joins TRBV10-1 to TRBJ2-2, with TRBD1 matching over 10 bases. This CDR3 spans 13 amino acids. Germline V gene lookup returns CDR1 WNHNN and CDR2 SYGVQD (reference sequence). V lost 7 bases, J lost 6 bases, and 2 bases stayed unmatched. CDR3: CASNGQGAGELFF. In nucleotides, the CDR3 is TGCGCCAGCAATGGACAGGGGGCCGGGGAGCTGTTTTTT.

This chain links TRBV24-1 with TRBJ2-7, with D tentatively TRBD2 (5 bases). V was trimmed by 6 bases and J by 2 bases, leaving 10 bases between them. The CDR3 covers 13 residues. The V gene's germline CDR1 is KGHDR and CDR2 SFDVKD. In nucleotides, the CDR3 is TGTGCCACCAGTCCGGGGTCCACCTACGAGCAGTACTTC. It is translated as CATSPGSTYEQYF.

V usage is TRBV6-2 or TRBV6-3 and J usage is TRBJ1-1; D perhaps matches TRBD1 (5 bases). The germline CDR1 and CDR2 sequences are MNHEY and SVGEGT. There are 16 residues in the CDR3. Trimming pared 4 bases from V and 1 base from J, leaving 16 bases between. The CDR3 region is CASSWGSGVKNTEAFF. In nucleotides, the CDR3 is TGTGCCAGCAGTTGGGGATCGGGGGTGAAGAACACTGAAGCTTTCTTT.

The chain joins TRBV7-8 to TRBJ2-3, with D possibly TRBD1 on 5 matching bases. Looked up from germline, CDR1 is SGHVS and CDR2 is FQNEAQ. With 0 bases removed from V and 11 bases from J, the gap between germline ends came to 9 bases. This CDR3 is 12 amino acids long. CDR3 nucleotides: TGTGCCAGCAGCTTAGCTAGGCAGGGGCAGTATTTT. It translates to CASSLARQGQYF. Full variable domain (rest looked up from reference TRBV7-8 and TRBJ2-3): GAGVSQSPRYKVAKRGQDVALRCDPISGHVSLFWYQQALGQGPEFLTYFQNEAQLDKSGLPSDRFFAERPEGSVSTLKIQRTQQEDSAVYLCASSLARQGQYFGPGTRLTVL.

The genes are TRBV5-6 and TRBJ1-2; no firm D call. The CDR3 totals 12 residues. CDR1 is SGHDT and CDR2 is YYEEEE in the germline V gene. V lost 1 base to trimming and J lost 8 bases, with 9 bases between them. Here the CDR3 DNA reads TGTGCCAGCAGCTTGAATGGGAGAGGCTACACCTTC. Translating it yields CASSLNGRGYTF.

The genes are TRBV2 and TRBJ2-7; a possible D gene is TRBD2 (5 bases). The CDR3 extends over 14 amino acids. The V gene's germline CDR1 is SNHLY and CDR2 FYNNEI. Deletions cut 0 bases from V and 5 bases from J, with 11 bases between. The CDR3 coding sequence is TGTGCCAGCAGTGAAGCAACCCCGGAGGACGAGCAGTACTTC. It codes for CASSEATPEDEQYF.

This clone was seen a handful of times. The chain has TRBV7-9 and TRBJ2-7; D is unresolved. The CDR3 length is 18 residues. V gave up 2 bases and J gave up 2 bases, with 22 bases separating them. Germline V gene lookup returns CDR1 SEHNR and CDR2 FQNEAQ (reference sequence). CDR3 DNA: TGTGCCAGCAGCTTATTCCTTAACAATGACGTCACAGCCTACGAGCAGTACTTC. Encoded protein: CASSLFLNNDVTAYEQYF. Full variable domain (outside the CDR3, taken from reference TRBV7-9 and TRBJ2-7): DTGVSQNPRHKITKRGQNVTFRCDPISEHNRLYWYRQTLGQGPEFLTYFQNEAQLEKSRLLSDRFSAERPKGSFSTLEIQRTEQGDSAMYLCASSLFLNNDVTAYEQYFGPGTRLTVT.

In this sample, this clone turned up once. V is TRBV9 and J is TRBJ1-1; 9 nucleotides agree with TRBD1. This CDR3 has 15 amino acids. Trimming at V came to 0 bases and at J to 8 bases, leaving 8 bases not matched to a gene. Looked up from germline, CDR1 is SGDLS and CDR2 is YYNGEE. CDR3 region: CASSVEGTGFNEAFF. CDR3 sequence (DNA): TGTGCCAGCAGCGTAGAGGGGACAGGGTTTAACGAAGCTTTCTTT.

The rearrangement joins TRBV3-1 (or the pseudogene TRBV3-2) to TRBJ2-1, with 7 bases fitting TRBD1. With 7 bases clipped from V and 2 bases from J, the junction kept 5 bases outside the gene matches. CDR1 is LGHDT and CDR2 is YNNKEL in the germline V gene (reference sequence). This CDR3 region has 14 residues. The CDR3 here is CASKGQTTYNEQFF. The DNA for the CDR3 is TGTGCCAGCAAGGGACAGACAACCTACAATGAGCAGTTCTTC.

The chain recombines TRBV2 with TRBJ1-2; D remains ambiguous. Germline loops: CDR1 SNHLY, CDR2 FYNNEI. The CDR3 has 14 amino acids. The germline V and J ends were trimmed by 6 bases and 7 bases, with 18 bases remaining between them. The chain's CDR3 is CASSLPGSPSGYTF. For the CDR3, the DNA is TGTGCCAGCAGCCTCCCCGGGAGCCCCAGTGGCTACACCTTC.

J is TRBJ2-2 and V is TRBV5-1; D is unresolved. Germline CDR1 and CDR2: SGHRS and YFSETQ. This CDR3 contains 13 residues. Trimming shortened V by 1 base and J by 7 bases, and 8 bases separated the two germline ends. This CDR3 is CASSLSENGELFF. DNA of the CDR3: TGCGCCAGCAGCTTGAGTGAGAACGGGGAGCTGTTTTTT.

The J gene is TRBJ2-1, the V gene TRBV21-1; the table's D call, TRBD1, was not checked against the DNA. TRBV21-1 is classified as a pseudogene. The CDR3 runs to 20 residues. CDR3 protein: CASSKVTGGRGSSSYNEQFF. CDR3 bases: TGTGCCAGCAGCAAAGTTACAGGGGGCAGGGGGAGTAGCTCCTACAATGAGCAGTTCTTC.

The chain joins TRBV5-6 to TRBJ1-5, with D unclear. V lost 5 bases, J lost 10 bases, and 13 bases lay in between. This CDR3 is built from 12 residues. Germline V lookup: CDR1 SGHDT, CDR2 YYEEEE. The DNA for the CDR3 is TGTGCCAGCAGTTCTACCCGGGGTCCCCAGCATTTT. Protein product: CASSSTRGPQHF. Drawing the rest from reference TRBV5-6 and TRBJ1-5, the complete variable domain is DAGVTQSPTHLIKTRGQQVTLRCSPKSGHDTVSWYQQALGQGPQFIFQYYEEEERQRGNFPDRFSGHQFPNYSSELNVNALLLGDSALYLCASSSTRGPQHFGDGTRLSIL.

For this clone: This same CDR3 is encoded by further DNA sequences in the sample. The chain couples TRBV5-1 to TRBJ1-1; D not resolved. Trimming took 3 bases from V and 3 from J, leaving 3 bases between them. The CDR3 runs to 11 residues. Germline V gene lookup returns CDR1 SGHRS and CDR2 YFSETQ. The CDR3 DNA reads TGCGCCAGCAGCTCTGACACTGAAGCTTTCTTT. It specifies CASSSDTEAFF. The entire variable domain, with the rest obtained from reference TRBV5-1 and TRBJ1-1, is as follows: KAGVTQTPRYLIKTRGQQVTLSCSPISGHRSVSWYQQTPGQGLQFLFEYFSETQRNKGNFPGRFSGRQFSNSRSEMNVSTLELGDSALYLCASSSDTEAFFGQGTRLTVV.

This clone was found a few times. V is TRBV6-4 and J is TRBJ2-2; 7 nucleotides agree with TRBD2. Per the germline V gene, CDR1 is MRHNA and CDR2 is SNTAGT. The CDR3 has 13 amino acids. With V trimmed by 4 bases and J by 4 bases, 0 bases remained unmatched. Written as DNA, the CDR3 is TGTGCCAGCAGTGTAGCGGGCACCGGGGAGCTGTTTTTT. As protein: CASSVAGTGELFF.